Listed here are 13 T cell receptor beta chains from one sample, sequenced in a study of T-cell reconstitution after alpha-beta-depleted transplantation in children. Unique molecular identifiers were built into the TCRbeta library. TCRdb ran MiXCR on the PCR reads and lists one entry per CDR3 protein. The sample includes about 440,000 distinct CDR3 sequences, approximately 41% seen only once; the top ten take 27%. This specimen consisted of PBMCs, obtained before TCRalphabeta/CD19-depleted stem cell transplant. These receptors were collected from a girl aged 2 to 10 with aplastic anemia, due to receive a stem cell transplant.

The chain couples TRBV29-1 to TRBJ2-1; TRBD1 is a possible D gene (5 bases). V was pared by 2 bases and J by 8 bases, with 10 bases between. Germline V gene data show CDR1 as SQVTM and CDR2 as ANQGSEA. The length of the CDR3 is 12 residues. CDR3 DNA: TGCAGCGTTGAACTGGGGCCGGATGAGCAGTTCTTC. It specifies CSVELGPDEQFF.

This clonotype was detected many times. The rearrangement joins TRBV20-1 to TRBJ2-5; a possible D gene is TRBD1 (6 bases). CDR1 and CDR2 from the germline V gene are DFQATT and SNEGSKA (reference sequence). The germline V and J ends were trimmed by 5 bases and 6 bases, with 13 bases remaining between them. The CDR3 loop spans 12 amino acids. CDR3 sequence (DNA): TGCAGTGCTCCTAAACAGGGAAAGACCCAGTACTTC. It translates to CSAPKQGKTQYF.

CDR3 coding DNA: TGTGCCAGCAGCCAGACTAGCGGGGGGGTCCGACGATATCCAGAGACCCAGTACTTC. It yields the protein CASSQTSGGVRRYPETQYF. The V and J genes are TRBV7-3 and TRBJ2-5, with TRBD2 matching over 14 bases. This CDR3 is 19 amino acids long. Germline V gene sequence: CDR1 SGHTA, CDR2 FQGTGA. V lost 5 bases and J lost 4; bases outside the gene matches: 15.

The table lists this clonotype with many counts. This rearrangement joins TRBV29-1 to TRBJ2-4; 9 bases are shared with TRBD1. V was pared by 7 bases and J by 7 bases, with 5 bases of the junction left unmatched. This CDR3 has 12 amino acids. Per germline, CDR1 SQVTM and CDR2 ANQGSEA. Here the CDR3 reads CSAGQGNNIQYF. CDR3 coding DNA: TGCAGCGCGGGACAGGGAAATAACATTCAGTACTTC.

V and J are TRBV4-1 and TRBJ2-7; weak D call: TRBD1 (5 bases). The CDR3 spans 15 residues. Trimming took off 2 bases at V and 0 bases at J, with 11 bases between the two ends. The germline V gene has CDR1 MGHRA and CDR2 YSYEKL. Here the CDR3 reads CASSQLDSFSYEQYF. CDR3 in DNA: TGCGCCAGCAGCCAACTTGACAGCTTCTCCTACGAGCAGTACTTC.

The gene calls are TRBV7-9 and TRBJ2-2, with TRBD1 matching 9 bases. This CDR3 comprises 15 residues. Trimming at V came to 6 bases and at J to 5 bases, leaving 7 bases not matched to a gene. Germline CDR1 is SEHNR and CDR2 is FQNEAQ (reference sequence). CDR3 sequence reads: CASRVWDRATGELFF. In DNA form, the CDR3 reads TGTGCCAGCAGAGTGTGGGACAGGGCGACCGGGGAGCTGTTTTTT. The full variable domain, its missing parts supplied by reference TRBV7-9 and TRBJ2-2, is DTGVSQNPRHKITKRGQNVTFRCDPISEHNRLYWYRQTLGQGPEFLTYFQNEAQLEKSRLLSDRFSAERPKGSFSTLEIQRTEQGDSAMYLCASRVWDRATGELFFGEGSRLTVL.

The chain is built from TRBV5-1 and TRBJ2-1, with 10 bases matching TRBD2. CDR3 length equals 16 residues. The trim removed 3 bases at V and 0 bases at J, leaving 3 bases unmatched. Germline assignment: CDR1 SGHRS and CDR2 YFSETQ. In DNA, the CDR3 is TGCGCCAGCAGCTGGATAGCGGGGGGCTCCTACAATGAGCAGTTCTTC. Its protein is CASSWIAGGSYNEQFF.

The count of this clonotype is one. The CDR3 sequence: CASRLARGVPISDTQYF. CDR3 nucleotides: TGTGCCAGCAGGCTGGCTCGGGGGGTTCCTATTTCAGATACGCAGTATTTT. This chain joins TRBV12-3 or TRBV12-4 and TRBJ2-3; 7 bases align to TRBD2. J was trimmed by 4 bases and V by 6 bases; bases with no gene match: 16. This CDR3 spans 17 amino acids.

V gene TRBV7-3 combines with J gene TRBJ2-3, with TRBD2 as a possible D gene (6 bases). This CDR3 is built from 16 residues. Trimming stripped 3 bases from V and 6 bases from J, with 19 bases between. Germline CDR1 is SGHTA and CDR2 is FQGTGA. In nucleotides, the CDR3 is TGTGCCAGCAGCTTGGACCCCGGGGGACCGAGGGATACGCAGTATTTT. Encoded protein: CASSLDPGGPRDTQYF.

This clonotype was observed once. V and J are TRBV5-5 and TRBJ2-3; D may be TRBD2 (5 bases). The CDR3 loop spans 13 amino acids. Germline lookup yields CDR1 SGHKS and CDR2 YYEKEE (reference sequence). Trimming shortened V by 2 bases and J by 6 bases, and 10 bases separated the two germline ends. CDR3 DNA: TGTGCCAGCAGCTTCGACCCGGGGGATACGCAGTATTTT. The encoded protein is CASSFDPGDTQYF.

The rearrangement links TRBV4-1 to TRBJ1-1, with D maybe TRBD1 (5 bases). Between the trimmed V and J ends, which lost 2 bases and 5 bases, there was a span of 18 bases. The CDR3 sequence is 16 residues long. Germline lookup yields CDR1 MGHRA and CDR2 YSYEKL. The CDR3 nucleotides are TGCGCCAGCAGCCAATCCCGGACACCAGTGAGGACTGAAGCTTTCTTT. Its translation is CASSQSRTPVRTEAFF.

The chain carries TRBV4-2 and TRBJ2-1; TRBD1 matches 8 bases. The CDR3 runs to 16 residues. Germline CDR1 reads LGHNA; CDR2 reads YNFKEQ. Losses at the gene ends were 0 bases for V and 9 bases for J; bases not matched to a gene: 10. CDR3 nucleotide sequence: TGTGCCAGCAGCCAAGATCCGGGACAGGTCCTAGGTGAGCAGTTCTTC. Amino acid sequence: CASSQDPGQVLGEQFF.

The J gene is TRBJ1-2, the V gene TRBV11-2, with D possibly TRBD1 on 6 matching bases. Trimming pared 1 base from V and 10 bases from J, leaving 10 bases between. Germline CDR1 and CDR2: SGHAT and FQNNGV. The CDR3 is made up of 12 amino acids. The CDR3 here is CASSLGGADYTF. In DNA, the CDR3 is TGTGCCAGCAGCTTAGGGGGGGCGGACTACACCTTC.